This TCR beta chain was sequenced for a study of read filtering for tumor transcriptome and immune sequencing. From 350 to 500 ng of RNA, a library with molecular barcoded alpha/delta and beta/gamma adaptors was made. TCRdb redid the calling of the reads with MiXCR, one entry per CDR3 protein. The sample yields some 130,000 distinct CDR3 sequences, approximately 13% seen once. Many counts were recorded for this clonotype. At the time of active disease, bone marrow was collected from every patient. The V and J ends lost 4 bases and 3 bases respectively, with 14 bases between them. CDR3 length: 15 residues. Germline V gives CDR1 LGHNA, CDR2 YSLEER.

The clonotype originates from a donor at least 40 years old with multiple myeloma. The chain is built from TRBV4-3 and TRBJ2-3; D is possibly TRBD1 (6 bases). Sequencing was carried out using a population of CD138-negative cells sorted from bone marrow. The DNA of the CDR3 is TGCGCCAGCAGCCGAGGGACACTTCGGACAGATACGCAGTATTTT. Its translation is CASSRGTLRTDTQYF.